Listed below are T cell receptor beta chains from one sample, sequenced in a study of T cell responses to AZD1222 COVID-19 vaccine. Only in-frame clones appear in the TCRdb table, and some are missing; sequencing was by immunoSEQ multiplex PCR. The data hold some 130,000 clones, with less than 90% observed a single time. The material sequenced was peripheral blood, taken on day 0 of AZD1222 vaccination. The origin of the receptors is an adult in good health. CDR3s include the opening cysteine and the closing phenylalanine or tryptophan. D genes are given only for firm matches. Only part of the rows carry a size: once, few, many, or a class if the clone is expanded.

V gene: TRBV6-5; clone size: -; J gene: TRBJ2-3; D gene: -; CDR3 DNA: TGTGCCAGCTCAGGGGACCTTAGCACAGATACGCAGTATTTT; CDR3 protein: CASSGDLSTDTQYF
V gene: TRBV28; clone size: -; J gene: TRBJ2-7; D gene: -; CDR3 DNA: TGTGCCAGCAGTTTGTCCCCCAGATACGAGCAGTACTTC; CDR3 protein: CASSLSPRYEQYF
V gene: TRBV10-3; clone size: -; J gene: TRBJ2-7; D gene: TRBD2; CDR3 DNA: TGTGCCATCAGTGAGTCTGGGAGCGGGACGGGCGAGCAGTACTTC; CDR3 protein: CAISESGSGTGEQYF
V gene: TRBV6-5; clone size: once; J gene: TRBJ1-1; D gene: -; CDR3 DNA: TGTGCCAGCAGTCCCAGACCCGGAAACACTGAAGCTTTCTTT; CDR3 protein: CASSPRPGNTEAFF
V gene: TRBV19; clone size: once; J gene: TRBJ2-3; D gene: -; CDR3 DNA: TGTGCCAGTAGTGCGGCCCTCACAGATACGCAGTATTTT; CDR3 protein: CASSAALTDTQYF
V gene: TRBV3-1/TRBV3-2; clone size: once; J gene: TRBJ2-7; D gene: -; CDR3 DNA: TGTGCCAGCAGCCAAGATCCGACAGGACCCTACGAGCAGTACTTC; CDR3 protein: CASSQDPTGPYEQYF
V gene: TRBV9; clone size: -; J gene: TRBJ2-6; D gene: TRBD1; CDR3 DNA: TGTGCCAGCAGCCCCGGGACAGGGGCCGCAGGCTCTGGGGCCAACGTCCTGACTTTC; CDR3 protein: CASSPGTGAAGSGANVLTF
V gene: TRBV27; clone size: -; J gene: TRBJ2-7; D gene: -; CDR3 DNA: TGTGCCAGCAGTTTATCCGGGCCTCTCGGGGAGCAGTACTTC; CDR3 protein: CASSLSGPLGEQYF
V gene: TRBV2; clone size: once; J gene: TRBJ2-2; D gene: -; CDR3 DNA: TGTGCCAGCACACGCAGGGAGGCCGGGGAGCTGTTTTTT; CDR3 protein: CASTRREAGELFF
V gene: TRBV28; clone size: -; J gene: TRBJ1-3; D gene: -; CDR3 DNA: TGTGCCAGCACAGGGACCGGAAACACCATATATTTT; CDR3 protein: CASTGTGNTIYF
V gene: TRBV15; clone size: -; J gene: TRBJ1-1; D gene: -; CDR3 DNA: TGTGCCACCAGCAGAGATAGAAGGCACGATAAGAACACTGAAGCTTTCTTT; CDR3 protein: CATSRDRRHDKNTEAFF
V gene: TRBV7-9; clone size: -; J gene: TRBJ1-1; D gene: -; CDR3 DNA: TGTGCCACTACCCCGCCGCAGGACGGCACTGAAGCTTTCTTT; CDR3 protein: CATTPPQDGTEAFF
V gene: TRBV28; clone size: -; J gene: TRBJ2-3; D gene: -; CDR3 DNA: TGTGCCAGCAGTCCAAGATGGGGAGACACAGATACGCAGTATTTT; CDR3 protein: CASSPRWGDTDTQYF
V gene: TRBV18; clone size: -; J gene: TRBJ2-7; D gene: TRBD1; CDR3 DNA: TGTGCCAGCTCACGGACAGGGGGCGGAAACTACGAGCAGTACTTC; CDR3 protein: CASSRTGGGNYEQYF
V gene: TRBV10-3; clone size: few; J gene: TRBJ2-2; D gene: -; CDR3 DNA: TGTGCCATCAGTTCCCAGGGGACCGGGGAGCTGTTTTTT; CDR3 protein: CAISSQGTGELFF
V gene: TRBV24-1; clone size: once; J gene: TRBJ2-3; D gene: TRBD2; CDR3 DNA: TGTGCCACCAGTGATGCGGCGGGAGGGCCGACAGATACGCAGTATTTT; CDR3 protein: CATSDAAGGPTDTQYF
V gene: TRBV24-1; clone size: -; J gene: TRBJ1-1; D gene: -; CDR3 DNA: TGTGCCACCAGTGATTCACGTAGAGAAGAAGCTTTCTTT; CDR3 protein: CATSDSRREEAFF
V gene: TRBV28; clone size: -; J gene: TRBJ2-7; D gene: TRBD2; CDR3 DNA: TGTGCCAGCAGTTTAGGGGCTAGCGGCCTCCCCCGGGGTTACGAGCAGTACTTC; CDR3 protein: CASSLGASGLPRGYEQYF
V gene: TRBV5-4; clone size: -; J gene: TRBJ2-3; D gene: -; CDR3 DNA: TGTGCCAGCAGCCCCGACTCGAGCTCCAATACGCAGTATTTT; CDR3 protein: CASSPDSSSNTQYF
V gene: TRBV13; clone size: -; J gene: TRBJ2-7; D gene: -; CDR3 DNA: TGTGCCAGCAGCCATGGGACCGGGGGTGGGGAGCAGTACTTC; CDR3 protein: CASSHGTGGGEQYF
V gene: TRBV6-5; clone size: -; J gene: TRBJ2-1; D gene: TRBD2; CDR3 DNA: TGTGCCAGCAAAGTCCGGGAGGGTTCCTACAATGAGCAGTTCTTC; CDR3 protein: CASKVREGSYNEQFF
V gene: TRBV9; clone size: -; J gene: TRBJ2-1; D gene: TRBD2; CDR3 DNA: TGTGCCAGCAGCCCCGCCGGGACTAGCGGGAGGGGTGAGCAGTTCTTC; CDR3 protein: CASSPAGTSGRGEQFF
V gene: TRBV28; clone size: -; J gene: TRBJ2-1; D gene: TRBD1; CDR3 DNA: TGTGCCAGCAGCCCAGGACAGGGCCCGGGGAAGTTCTTC; CDR3 protein: CASSPGQGPGKFF
V gene: TRBV27; clone size: -; J gene: TRBJ1-2; D gene: TRBD1; CDR3 DNA: TGTGCCAGCAGTTCCGTCGCGGGACAGTTAAACTATGGCTACACCTTC; CDR3 protein: CASSSVAGQLNYGYTF
V gene: TRBV10-2; clone size: -; J gene: TRBJ1-6; D gene: -; CDR3 DNA: TGCGCCAGCAGGTTGCCTGAGAATAATTCACCCCTCCACTTT; CDR3 protein: CASRLPENNSPLHF
V gene: TRBV5-4; clone size: -; J gene: TRBJ2-1; D gene: -; CDR3 DNA: TGTGCCAGCAGCACCGGAAGAAGTGGCCGGGGTGAGCAGTTCTTC; CDR3 protein: CASSTGRSGRGEQFF
V gene: TRBV15; clone size: -; J gene: TRBJ1-3; D gene: -; CDR3 DNA: TGTGCCACCAGCGTCTCTGGAAACACCATATATTTT; CDR3 protein: CATSVSGNTIYF
V gene: TRBV19; clone size: -; J gene: TRBJ2-6; D gene: TRBD1; CDR3 DNA: TGTGCCAGTAGTATAGCGAGGGACAGGGGTTCTCCTGGGGCCAACGTCCTGACTTTC; CDR3 protein: CASSIARDRGSPGANVLTF